A selection of T cell receptor beta chains follows, all from one sample in a study of blood T cell repertoires in COVID-19. Sequenced by immunoSEQ multiplex PCR; TCRdb stores in-frame clones only, minus some. This repertoire shows around 470,000 clones, 80% to 90% found once; its top ten account for approximately 0.9%. Input material: peripheral blood. These receptors were taken from a young man with COVID-19, enrolled during active disease. Each CDR3 is given with its conserved first and last residue. Each record gives: J gene, V gene, D gene, clone size, CDR3 DNA, CDR3 protein. The D gene is left open where the match is weak. The size of a clone is reported for some rows only, either as once, few or many, or as a class for expanded clones.

J gene: TRBJ2-7
V gene: TRBV27
D gene: TRBD2
clone size: .
CDR3 DNA: TGTGCCAGCAGCTATACTAGCGGGACTTCCTACGAGCAGTACTTC
CDR3 protein: CASSYTSGTSYEQYF

J gene: TRBJ2-3
V gene: TRBV6-4
D gene: TRBD1
clone size: .
CDR3 DNA: TGTGCCAGCAGCCAGGACAGGGGAGGGGCAGATACGCAGTATTTT
CDR3 protein: CASSQDRGGADTQYF

J gene: TRBJ2-3
V gene: TRBV6-6
D gene: .
clone size: .
CDR3 DNA: TGTGCCAGCAGTTACGCGACTCTTACCCCCGGGGTTACGCAGTATTTT
CDR3 protein: CASSYATLTPGVTQYF

J gene: TRBJ1-2
V gene: TRBV12-3/TRBV12-4
D gene: .
clone size: .
CDR3 DNA: TGTGCCAGCACCGACGGACGGGGTGGCTACACCTTC
CDR3 protein: CASTDGRGGYTF

J gene: TRBJ2-5
V gene: TRBV5-1
D gene: .
clone size: .
CDR3 DNA: TGCGCCAGCAGCTTGGCCGACAGGACGACAGGAGAGACCCAGTACTTC
CDR3 protein: CASSLADRTTGETQYF

J gene: TRBJ1-5
V gene: TRBV5-1
D gene: .
clone size: .
CDR3 DNA: TGCGCCAGCAGCTTGAAGGGGAATCAGCCCCAGCATTTT
CDR3 protein: CASSLKGNQPQHF

J gene: TRBJ2-5
V gene: TRBV5-4
D gene: .
clone size: once
CDR3 DNA: TGTGCCAGCAGCCTCTCAGGGCCCCGGGAGACCCAGTACTTC
CDR3 protein: CASSLSGPRETQYF

J gene: TRBJ2-2
V gene: TRBV29-1
D gene: .
clone size: .
CDR3 DNA: TGCAGCGTTGATTCTCCCAACACCGGGGAGCTGTTTTTT
CDR3 protein: CSVDSPNTGELFF

J gene: TRBJ1-4
V gene: TRBV27
D gene: .
clone size: few
CDR3 DNA: TGTGCCAGCAGTCCCCTTGGGCGGGCAACTAATGAAAAACTGTTTTTT
CDR3 protein: CASSPLGRATNEKLFF

J gene: TRBJ2-3
V gene: TRBV6-6
D gene: TRBD2
clone size: .
CDR3 DNA: TGTGCCAGCAGTTCCGGGATTAGCGGGTGGGGGGATACGCAGTATTTT
CDR3 protein: CASSSGISGWGDTQYF

J gene: TRBJ2-3
V gene: TRBV15
D gene: .
clone size: once
CDR3 DNA: TGTGCCACCAGCAGAGATCTTGGGACTGAACTAGATACGCAGTATTTT
CDR3 protein: CATSRDLGTELDTQYF

J gene: TRBJ1-1
V gene: TRBV7-9
D gene: .
clone size: .
CDR3 DNA: TGTGCCAGCAGCCGCGGCCCTATGAACACTGAAGCTTTCTTT
CDR3 protein: CASSRGPMNTEAFF

J gene: TRBJ2-6
V gene: TRBV6-2/TRBV6-3
D gene: .
clone size: .
CDR3 DNA: TGTGCCAGCAGTTACTCGTACTTTAACGGCTCTGGGGCCAACGTCCTGACTTTC
CDR3 protein: CASSYSYFNGSGANVLTF

J gene: TRBJ2-1
V gene: TRBV7-9
D gene: TRBD2
clone size: .
CDR3 DNA: TGTGCCAGCAGCCCTCAGGGCGGGAGTGCCCCTGAGCAGTTCTTC
CDR3 protein: CASSPQGGSAPEQFF

J gene: TRBJ1-1
V gene: TRBV27
D gene: TRBD1
clone size: many
CDR3 DNA: TGTGCCAGCAGCCAAGCTACAGCGGGGCAGGGGGCGAGAGCTTTCTTT
CDR3 protein: CASSQATAGQGARAFF

J gene: TRBJ2-5
V gene: TRBV6-5
D gene: TRBD1
clone size: .
CDR3 DNA: TGTGCCAGCAGTCCGACAGGGGGCGGAGGGGAGACCCAGTACTTC
CDR3 protein: CASSPTGGGGETQYF

J gene: TRBJ1-2
V gene: TRBV6-9
D gene: .
clone size: .
CDR3 DNA: TGTGCCAGCAGCCCCGGGGGACGCACGCGCTACACCTTC
CDR3 protein: CASSPGGRTRYTF

J gene: TRBJ1-4
V gene: TRBV15
D gene: TRBD1
clone size: few
CDR3 DNA: TGTGCCACCAGCAAGGACAGGGGATTAGGAGCTAATGAAAAACTGTTTTTT
CDR3 protein: CATSKDRGLGANEKLFF

J gene: TRBJ1-5
V gene: TRBV5-3
D gene: .
clone size: .
CDR3 DNA: TGTGCCAGCCCTAACCCAAATCAGCCCCAGCATTTT
CDR3 protein: CASPNPNQPQHF

J gene: TRBJ1-4
V gene: TRBV6-5
D gene: TRBD1
clone size: .
CDR3 DNA: TGTGCCAGCAGTTTTAGGGACAGTAAGGAAGAAAAACTGTTTTTT
CDR3 protein: CASSFRDSKEEKLFF

J gene: TRBJ2-7
V gene: TRBV3-1/TRBV3-2
D gene: TRBD1
clone size: .
CDR3 DNA: TGTGCCAGCAGCATGGACAGGAGACTCTACGAGCAGTACTTC
CDR3 protein: CASSMDRRLYEQYF

J gene: TRBJ1-6
V gene: TRBV14
D gene: .
clone size: .
CDR3 DNA: TGTGCCAGCAGCAACCAAGCAGGGTTTTCACCCCTCCACTTT
CDR3 protein: CASSNQAGFSPLHF

J gene: TRBJ2-7
V gene: TRBV7-3
D gene: TRBD1
clone size: .
CDR3 DNA: TGTGCCAGCAGCTTAACCCCCGGGACAGGGGCAAAGCAGTACTTC
CDR3 protein: CASSLTPGTGAKQYF

J gene: TRBJ1-3
V gene: TRBV9
D gene: TRBD1
clone size: .
CDR3 DNA: TGTGCCAGCAGCGGGACACAGGGGGCCGGAAACACCATATATTTT
CDR3 protein: CASSGTQGAGNTIYF

J gene: TRBJ2-1
V gene: TRBV20-1
D gene: TRBD1
clone size: .
CDR3 DNA: TGCAGTGCTAGTCACCGGGACAGCCTTTCCTACAATGAGCAGTTCTTC
CDR3 protein: CSASHRDSLSYNEQFF

J gene: TRBJ2-5
V gene: TRBV7-9
D gene: TRBD1
clone size: .
CDR3 DNA: TGTGCCAGCAGCCGGGACAGGGCAATCGAGACCCAGTACTTC
CDR3 protein: CASSRDRAIETQYF

J gene: TRBJ1-1
V gene: TRBV12-3/TRBV12-4
D gene: .
clone size: .
CDR3 DNA: TGTGCCAGCAGACGGCGGATGAACACTGAAGCTTTCTTT
CDR3 protein: CASRRRMNTEAFF

J gene: TRBJ2-2
V gene: TRBV2
D gene: TRBD1
clone size: .
CDR3 DNA: TGTGCCAGCGGTAGGACAGGGGCGGACACCGGGGAGCTGTTTTTT
CDR3 protein: CASGRTGADTGELFF

J gene: TRBJ2-1
V gene: TRBV20-1
D gene: .
clone size: .
CDR3 DNA: TGCAGTGCTAGTAACAGACATAATGAGCAGTTCTTC
CDR3 protein: CSASNRHNEQFF

J gene: TRBJ2-5
V gene: TRBV24-1
D gene: TRBD2
clone size: .
CDR3 DNA: TGTGCCACCAGTGAGCCCCTAGCGGGTAAAGCAGAGACCCAGTACTTC
CDR3 protein: CATSEPLAGKAETQYF

J gene: TRBJ2-7
V gene: TRBV24-1
D gene: .
clone size: .
CDR3 DNA: TGTGCCACCAGTGAAACAGGGCTCTACGAGCAGTACTTC
CDR3 protein: CATSETGLYEQYF

J gene: TRBJ2-7
V gene: TRBV3-1/TRBV3-2
D gene: .
clone size: .
CDR3 DNA: TGTGCCACCGAACTTCGGGGGACCTACGAGCAGTACTTC
CDR3 protein: CATELRGTYEQYF

J gene: TRBJ2-7
V gene: TRBV30
D gene: .
clone size: .
CDR3 DNA: TGTGCCTGGATCCCGGGACACGCCGGGATCGAGCAGTACTTC
CDR3 protein: CAWIPGHAGIEQYF

J gene: TRBJ1-5
V gene: TRBV10-2
D gene: .
clone size: .
CDR3 DNA: TGCGCCAGCAGTGACGGTGGTCAGCCCCAGCATTTT
CDR3 protein: CASSDGGQPQHF

J gene: TRBJ2-7
V gene: TRBV2
D gene: .
clone size: .
CDR3 DNA: TGTGCCAGCAGTGATAGAGGATTCTACGAGCAGTACTTC
CDR3 protein: CASSDRGFYEQYF

J gene: TRBJ1-1
V gene: TRBV14
D gene: .
clone size: .
CDR3 DNA: TGTGCCAGCAGCCTCCTCCAGGGTTACACTGAAGCTTTCTTT
CDR3 protein: CASSLLQGYTEAFF

J gene: TRBJ1-3
V gene: TRBV21-1
D gene: .
clone size: .
CDR3 DNA: TGTGCCAGCATCGACCGGGACAGAGATTTT
CDR3 protein: CASIDRDRDF

J gene: TRBJ1-5
V gene: TRBV6-5
D gene: .
clone size: .
CDR3 DNA: TGTGCCAGCAGCCTAAGCCACAATCAGCCCCAGCATTTT
CDR3 protein: CASSLSHNQPQHF

J gene: TRBJ2-2
V gene: TRBV5-1
D gene: .
clone size: few
CDR3 DNA: TGCGCCAGCAGCTACCTCGGCGGGGAGCTGTTTTTT
CDR3 protein: CASSYLGGELFF

J gene: TRBJ2-3
V gene: TRBV18
D gene: .
clone size: .
CDR3 DNA: TGTGCCAGCTCACTTGGCCTAGCGACAGATACGCAGTATTTT
CDR3 protein: CASSLGLATDTQYF

J gene: TRBJ2-7
V gene: TRBV5-8
D gene: .
clone size: .
CDR3 DNA: TGTGCCAGCAGCCCTAGGCATGCCTACGAGCAGTACTTC
CDR3 protein: CASSPRHAYEQYF

J gene: TRBJ1-1
V gene: TRBV7-8
D gene: .
clone size: .
CDR3 DNA: TGTGCCAGCAGCTTAGGAGGGTTTAGCACTGAAGCTTTCTTT
CDR3 protein: CASSLGGFSTEAFF

J gene: TRBJ2-2
V gene: TRBV4-2
D gene: .
clone size: .
CDR3 DNA: TGTGCCAGCAGCTACTTAACTGGCACCGGGGAGCTGTTTTTT
CDR3 protein: CASSYLTGTGELFF

J gene: TRBJ2-2
V gene: TRBV19
D gene: TRBD1
clone size: few
CDR3 DNA: TGTGCCAGTAGGGGGACAGCGAACACCGGGGAGCTGTTTTTT
CDR3 protein: CASRGTANTGELFF

J gene: TRBJ2-7
V gene: TRBV25-1
D gene: .
clone size: once
CDR3 DNA: TGTGCCAGCAGTGAGCAGGGGCGCATTGGGACCTACGAGCAGTACTTC
CDR3 protein: CASSEQGRIGTYEQYF

J gene: TRBJ1-5
V gene: TRBV19
D gene: TRBD1
clone size: .
CDR3 DNA: TGTGCCAGTAGTCGCCACCCACAGGGGGCTCGGCAGCCCCAGCATTTT
CDR3 protein: CASSRHPQGARQPQHF

J gene: TRBJ1-1
V gene: TRBV5-1
D gene: .
clone size: once
CDR3 DNA: TGCGCCAGCAGCTTGGAGGCCAGGCTGAACACTGAAGCTTTCTTT
CDR3 protein: CASSLEARLNTEAFF

J gene: TRBJ1-1
V gene: TRBV9
D gene: TRBD1
clone size: .
CDR3 DNA: TGTGCCAGCAGCGCCCGACAGGGGGCAAACACTGAAGCTTTCTTT
CDR3 protein: CASSARQGANTEAFF

J gene: TRBJ2-2
V gene: TRBV2
D gene: TRBD2
clone size: .
CDR3 DNA: TGTGCCAGCAGTGAGGCTAGCGGGGGCACCGGGGCCGGGGAGCTGTTTTTT
CDR3 protein: CASSEASGGTGAGELFF

J gene: TRBJ2-2
V gene: TRBV4-1
D gene: TRBD2
clone size: .
CDR3 DNA: TGCGCCAGCAGCTCGTGGACTAGCGGGAACACCGGGGAGCTGTTTTTT
CDR3 protein: CASSSWTSGNTGELFF

J gene: TRBJ1-4
V gene: TRBV4-1
D gene: .
clone size: .
CDR3 DNA: TGCGCCAGCAGCCAAGTGTCCCTCAGCGGTGAAAAACTGTTTTTT
CDR3 protein: CASSQVSLSGEKLFF

J gene: TRBJ1-6
V gene: TRBV5-1
D gene: TRBD1
clone size: .
CDR3 DNA: TGCGCCAGCAGCCCGGACAGGGGTGAGCATTCACCCCTCCACTTT
CDR3 protein: CASSPDRGEHSPLHF